This record concerns one T cell receptor (beta chain) sequence. What it recognizes is unknown. These data come from a study of Graves' ophthalmopathy and Graves' hyperthyroidism. Per the germline V gene, CDR1 is ENHRY and CDR2 is SYGVKD. This CDR3 has 14 amino acids. V was clipped by 10 bases and J by 4 bases; unmatched bases: 8. The authors amplified TCR beta CDR3 regions from RNA transcripts. Second-round multiplex PCR followed a first-round RT-PCR using HTBI primers. TCRdb reprocessed the multiplex PCR reads with MiXCR, giving one entry per CDR3 protein. The table includes about 1.2 million distinct CDR3 sequences, less than 45% detected once. Certain patients were not enrolled. These were patients with other autoimmune diseases, uncontrolled infections, pregnancy or lactation. General observations from the study: For separating ophthalmopathy from stable hyperthyroidism, a 13-signature model gave about 90% sensitivity and roughly 83% specificity. At about 69% sensitivity and 72.22% specificity, the model predicted progression of the ophthalmopathy.

The rearrangement uses TRBV10-3 and TRBJ2-7, with TRBD2 matching 12 bases. The sequence came from an adult man with Graves' hyperthyroidism. The specimen was peripheral blood or thyroid tissue (not recorded which). The CDR3: CASRRLAGEYEQYF. The CDR3 DNA reads TGTGCCAGCAGGAGACTAGCGGGAGAATACGAGCAGTACTTC.